This TCR beta chain was documented in a study of cytomegalovirus exposure and HLA in healthy donors (dated by TCRdb to about 2017). Notes on the research overall: In an earlier analysis of 450 to 750 of the donors, about 270 Gb of sequence data and 120 million or so unique TCR beta sequences from about 190 million T cells were reported. About 300 gigabases of sequencing data and approximately 80 million unique TCR sequences were included in an early release covering 550 to 800 HLA-typed donors. Among the roughly 430 genotyped donors, 75% to 90% belonged to the genetic ancestry cluster associated with self-reported Caucasian donors. The study was designed to test whether signatures of past pathogen exposure could be identified by cataloging public T cell receptors. The T cell repertoires of several hundred subjects were profiled by immunosequencing and related to cytomegalovirus serostatus. Besides the first cohort of around 670 subjects, a separate validation cohort made up of 120 different subjects was used. High-throughput TCR immunosequencing, statistical association of individual TCRs with disease status, and machine learning were combined to predict cytomegalovirus infection status. In a later analysis, previously published TCR beta repertoires from hundreds of donors were re-analyzed and high-resolution HLA genotyping was added so that TCR occurrence patterns could be studied. The later analysis used no new phenotypic data to find candidate immune exposures, relying instead on TCR beta sequences and their occurrence across donors. An earlier analysis of approximately 640 of the donors applied high-throughput TCR beta sequencing to assess whether each TCR beta V gene segment acted as functional or pseudogenic. Donor age, sex, ethnicity and CMV serostatus were compiled together with the repertoire data. In a later genetic analysis, genome-wide SNP genotypes for 398 of the 666 donors were used, and that subset was treated as a discovery cohort. All discovery cohort repertoires had been generated using a single sequencing platform. Both class I and class II loci were covered by HLA typing, at four-digit resolution. The number of typed donors differed by locus: about 620-640 for A, B, C, DRB1 and DQB1; 522 for DQA1; approximately 610 for DPA1; and roughly 490 for DPB1. About five DR-DQ haplotypes were treated as single units for association and clustering because of strong linkage in the cohort. Among roughly 400 genotyped donors of the cohort, an average of approximately 250,000 unique TCR beta nucleotide sequences were sequenced per donor, roughly a sixth of them non-productive. Points the paper makes about the study in general: The 87-base-pair reads could not distinguish some IMGT-functional V segments, including TRBV6-2 and TRBV6-3, so those segments were excluded. According to a later analysis, most CMV-associated TCR beta chains appeared to be HLA-restricted, and the HLA associations seemed to be driven largely by CMV exposure. The classifier was reported to diagnose cytomegalovirus status with high specificity and sensitivity in both the original cohort and the validation cohort. Sequencing depth was assumed to be roughly uniform across donors in the presence/absence analyses, though that assumption may not hold. The study listed 170 or so TCR beta chains as associated with cytomegalovirus. Compared with the roughly 720-donor mean, donors in an Asian-associated ancestry cluster had fewer N-insertions in productive TCRs, according to a later genetic analysis. In a later analysis, TCR association rates were found to vary across HLA loci, with the most associated TCRs seen for DRB1 alleles and the fewest for HLA-C alleles. At a false discovery rate of 0.05, a later analysis linked around 17,000 TCR beta sequences to specific HLA alleles. In an earlier analysis of 587 of the donors, most TCR beta V segments were observed in productive rearrangements about 87% or about 30% of the time, broadly matching IMGT annotations. Three of the identified cytomegalovirus-associated TCR beta chains were confirmed in vitro to be specific for cytomegalovirus antigens. The sequencing pipeline was judged likely to have produced a cluster of highly shared sequence variants as a technical artifact. Linkage disequilibrium might explain the correlated functional status among segregating V segments, but an unknown experimental factor could not be ruled out. Seventeen rarely observed V segments, including chromosome 9 orphons, were excluded from the earlier analysis of 550 to 700 of the donors because counts were too low. Across donors, most TCR sequences were observed very rarely, whereas some public TCRs were present in many individuals. HLA typing was unavailable for some donors at each locus, so association tests used only the typed subset. The cohort was sequenced for TCR beta chains only, and without alpha or paired-chain data the features that could be detected were limited. When HLA alleles, especially DR and DQ, strongly co-occurred, TCR associations were difficult to assign to individual alleles. An association between a missense DCLRE1C variant and V-gene and J-gene trimming of TCR beta chains was found in a later genetic analysis and replicated in an independent cohort. A further reported finding was that TCR beta sequences accurately predicted the HLA-A and HLA-B alleles for most subjects in the first cohort. The only immune exposure information available for the cohort was CMV serostatus. The authors suggested that the approach could potentially be extended to other disease states and immunological phenotypes. In a later analysis, several top co-occurrence clusters were reported to appear linked to parvovirus B19, influenza, CMV and Epstein-Barr virus. In a later analysis, HLA-associated TCR beta chains showed more clonal expansion and lower generation probabilities than non-associated chains that were equally common.

Its CDR3 holds 13 amino acids, cysteine through phenylalanine. Only the CDR3 portion is preserved as DNA: 39 bases, with reading frame beginning at the first base. A distance of 10 bases separates the germline ends of V and J, which lose 3 bases and 4 bases respectively. In the germline V gene (reference sequence), CDR1 corresponds to GTSNPN and CDR2 to SVGIG. In total, 600 or so healthy bone marrow donors made up the cohort. All cohort members were sampled while nominally healthy, although unrecorded immune exposures were likely present. The donor tested CMV seronegative and was one of the 352 seronegative cohort members. A peripheral blood sample was collected from each donor, and TCR beta sequencing was performed on peripheral blood mononuclear cells. The Qiagen DNeasy Blood Extraction Kit was used to extract genomic DNA from the blood cell samples. The library was produced with the immunoSEQ multiplex PCR assay. For the multiplex PCR, a mixture combining 60 forward primers for TCR Vbeta segments and 13 reverse primers for TCR Jbeta segments was used. Amplification of the CDR3 region of rearranged TCR beta genes was performed with a multiplex PCR assay on genomic DNA. The amplified TCR beta libraries were sequenced on the Illumina HiSeq System as 87-base-pair reads. Turning to the authors' computational methods: In a later analysis, some 80 million unique TCR beta chains were counted across the 500 to 850 repertoires, and roughly 10 million of these chains were shared by at least two donors. Raw reads were error-corrected and collapsed into unique sequences with a nearest-neighbor algorithm that merged closely related sequences to remove PCR and sequencing errors. Alignment of CDR3 sequences to IMGT reference sequences was used to assign V, D and J gene segments. For a sequence to be retained, at least a six-nucleotide match to both a V gene segment and a J gene segment was required. A rearrangement counted as productive if the CDR3 had no stop codons and remained in frame with V and J, and every other rearrangement counted as non-productive. CDR3 was defined according to IMGT convention as the region running from the second conserved V-encoded cysteine to the conserved J-encoded phenylalanine. Sequences without an unambiguous match to a single V gene segment were excluded from the earlier analysis of almost 600 of the donors. In an earlier analysis of several hundred of the donors, a V segment was called functional when productive rearrangements were above 56.7%, and segregating when the standard deviation between donors exceeded 5%. A statistical classification framework was built for diagnosing cytomegalovirus status from the catalog of TCR beta chain sequences. In a later analysis, TCR nucleotide sequences were compared against IMGT/GENE-DB human TR gene sequences so that V and J genes could be assigned. In a later analysis, CDR3 sequences and most-parsimonious VDJ recombination scenarios were assigned using the TCRdist pipeline. In a later analysis, every TCR beta chain was defined by the combination of its CDR3 amino acid sequence and its V-gene family, and reads without a unique V-gene family were dropped. In a later analysis, 500 to 700 highly shared, low-generation-probability nucleotide sequences were removed to address suspected cross-contamination and a sequencing artifact. A later analysis calculated a clonal expansion index for each public chain from normalized within-repertoire ranks of inferred template counts. A later analysis computed generation probabilities with a VDJ recombination model fitted to out-of-frame rearrangements, and checked the results against IGoR. In a later analysis, TCR-TCR, TCR-HLA and TCR-CMV co-occurrence was scored with hypergeometric tests, and a repertoire-size bias correction was applied to TCR pairs. To estimate false discovery rates, a later analysis permuted the HLA or CMV assignments 20 times. In a later analysis, co-occurring TCRs were grouped using DBSCAN, with TCRdist sequence similarity added in when clustering inside HLA-allele-positive subsets. For co-occurrence clustering, repertoires with fewer than 30,000 or more than 120,000 public chains were excluded, along with a handful of repertoires with anomalous nucleotide sharing. In TCRdb, the immuneACCESS table is reduced to in-frame sequences with V and J assigned. These tables do not hold every clone; where another copy was compared, an unresolved V gene accounts for under half, and the others remain unexplained. Clone size and the V and J calls come from that table; the DNA yielded D and trimming. Present in this sample are roughly 150,000 clones, about 80% of which were seen just once. Approximately 1.3% of the sample belongs to the ten largest clones.

Note on this clone: Its antigen is still unknown. No much larger clonotype is one base removed from it; base qualities were not supplied.

This TCR was sampled from a man aged 25 to 40 in good health and CMV-seronegative. The chain employs TRBV30 and TRBJ1-3; no confident D gene assignment can be made. Input material: PBMCs. This receptor has the CDR3 CAWSEGAGNTIYF. The DNA sequence is as follows: TGTGCCTGGAGCGAGGGAGCCGGAAACACCATATATTTT.